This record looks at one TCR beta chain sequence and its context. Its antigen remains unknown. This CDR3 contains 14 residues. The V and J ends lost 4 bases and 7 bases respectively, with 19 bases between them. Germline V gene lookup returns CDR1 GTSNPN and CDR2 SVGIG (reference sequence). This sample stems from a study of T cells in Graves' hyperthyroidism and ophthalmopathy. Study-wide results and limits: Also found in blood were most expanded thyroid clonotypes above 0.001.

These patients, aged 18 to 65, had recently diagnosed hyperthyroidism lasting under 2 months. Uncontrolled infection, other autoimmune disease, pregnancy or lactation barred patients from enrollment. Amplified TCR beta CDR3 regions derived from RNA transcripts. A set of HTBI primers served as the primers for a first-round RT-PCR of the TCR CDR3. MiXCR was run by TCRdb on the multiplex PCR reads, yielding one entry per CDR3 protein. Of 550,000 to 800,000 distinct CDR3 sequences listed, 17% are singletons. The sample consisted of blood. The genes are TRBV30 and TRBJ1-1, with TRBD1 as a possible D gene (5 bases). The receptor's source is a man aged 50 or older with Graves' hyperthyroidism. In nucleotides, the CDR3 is TGTGCCTGGATCCCCCCGGGGCAGGCGGGTGAAGCTTTCTTT. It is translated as CAWIPPGQAGEAFF.